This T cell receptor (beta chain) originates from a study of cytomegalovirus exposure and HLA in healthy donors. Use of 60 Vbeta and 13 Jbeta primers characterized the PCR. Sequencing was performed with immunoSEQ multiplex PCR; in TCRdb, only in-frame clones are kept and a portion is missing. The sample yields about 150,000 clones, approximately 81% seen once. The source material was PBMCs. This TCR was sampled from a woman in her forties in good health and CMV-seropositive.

DNA for the CDR3: TGTGCCAGCCGAGAATTTCGTGGCGGGAGCTCCTACAATGAGCAGTTCTTC. Amino acids: CASREFRGGSSYNEQFF. V and J are TRBV4-2 and TRBJ2-1; the match to TRBD2 covers 7 bases. The CDR3 is made up of 17 amino acids. Germline CDR1 is LGHNA and CDR2 is YNFKEQ. V trimming: 8 bases; J trimming: 0 bases; junction bases outside the gene matches: 13.